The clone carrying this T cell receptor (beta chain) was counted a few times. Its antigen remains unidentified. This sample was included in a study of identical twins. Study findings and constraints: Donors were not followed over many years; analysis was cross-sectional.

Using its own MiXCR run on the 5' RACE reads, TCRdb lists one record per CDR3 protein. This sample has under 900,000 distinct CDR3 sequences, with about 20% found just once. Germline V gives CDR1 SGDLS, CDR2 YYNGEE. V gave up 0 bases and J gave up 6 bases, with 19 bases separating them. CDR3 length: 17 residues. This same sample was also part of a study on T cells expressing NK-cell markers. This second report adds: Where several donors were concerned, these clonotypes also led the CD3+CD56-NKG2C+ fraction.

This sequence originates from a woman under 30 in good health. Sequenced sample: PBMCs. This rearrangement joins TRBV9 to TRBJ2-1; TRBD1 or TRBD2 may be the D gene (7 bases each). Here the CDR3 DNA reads TGTGCCAGCAGCGTAGAAAGGGGGGGACAGCGTGTCAATGAGCAGTTCTTC. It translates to CASSVERGGQRVNEQFF.